This record concerns one T cell receptor (beta chain) sequence. The sample comes from a study of T-cell reconstitution after alpha-beta-depleted transplantation in children. For TCRbeta, the library was prepared with unique molecular identifiers. MiXCR was run by TCRdb on the PCR reads, yielding one entry per CDR3 protein. The table includes fewer than 400,000 distinct CDR3 sequences, about 20% detected once. V was clipped by 4 bases and J by 0 bases, with 7 bases between them. The CDR3 totals 14 residues. V is TRBV12-3 or TRBV12-4 and J is TRBJ2-1, with D unresolved. The TCR originated in a human donor who donated a stem cell graft to a child with acute myeloid leukemia. This material consisted of PBMCs from the stem cell graft donor, taken from the stem cell graft. CDR3 DNA sequence: TGTGCCAGCAGTTCCTTAGGCTCCTACAATGAGCAGTTCTTC. Its protein product is CASSSLGSYNEQFF.